What follows is one T cell receptor beta chain and its context. Its antigen is not known. The entry originates in a study of cytomegalovirus exposure and HLA in healthy donors. PCR primers comprised 60 Vbeta and 13 Jbeta primers. The table came from immunoSEQ multiplex PCR; TCRdb's copy has only in-frame clones and leaves some out. The sample shows 120,000 or so clones, around 72% of them seen only once. General study findings and limits: Later examination showed HLA-associated TCR beta chains had greater clonal expansion than equally common others.

Germline CDR1 reads SEHNR; CDR2 reads FQNEAQ (reference sequence). The V gene end was trimmed by 5 bases and the J gene end by 2 bases; junction bases not matched to a gene: 6. CDR3 length equals 15 residues. Sequencing was done on a sample of PBMCs. This sequence joins TRBV7-9 and TRBJ2-1; 7 nucleotides align to TRBD1. The receptor comes from a woman aged 45-65 years in good health and CMV-seropositive. CDR3 sequence: CASSLTRGTYNEQFF. The DNA for the CDR3 is TGTGCCAGCAGCCTTACCAGGGGGACCTACAATGAGCAGTTCTTC.